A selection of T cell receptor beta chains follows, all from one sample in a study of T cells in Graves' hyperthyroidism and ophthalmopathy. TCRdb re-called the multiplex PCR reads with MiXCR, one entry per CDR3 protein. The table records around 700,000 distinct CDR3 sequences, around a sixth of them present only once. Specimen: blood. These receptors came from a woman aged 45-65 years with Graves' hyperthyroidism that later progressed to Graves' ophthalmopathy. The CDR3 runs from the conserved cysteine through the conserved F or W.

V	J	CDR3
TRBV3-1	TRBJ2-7	CASSQDMIAGGYEQYF
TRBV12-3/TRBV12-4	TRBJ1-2	CASTLDRAYGYTF
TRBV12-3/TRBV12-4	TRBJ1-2	CASSTNPGEGNYGYTF
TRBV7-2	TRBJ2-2	CASSGSGGTGELFF
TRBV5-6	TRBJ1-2	CASSLWDRVVYGYTF
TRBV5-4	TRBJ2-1	CASSFPSSNEQFF
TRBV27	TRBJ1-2	CASSLETTGSLGYTF
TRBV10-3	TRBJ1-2	CAISIDSGYGYTF
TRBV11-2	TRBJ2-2	CASSLEPTGYPGELFF
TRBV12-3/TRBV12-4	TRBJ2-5	CASAWETQYF
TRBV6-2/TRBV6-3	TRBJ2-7	CASSDPAQGWFYEQYF
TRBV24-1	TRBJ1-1	CATSDKTGWAFF
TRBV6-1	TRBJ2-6	CASSYPEYSGANVLTF
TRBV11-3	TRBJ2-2	CASSPLPGTNTGELFF
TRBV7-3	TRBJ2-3	CASSLRLGGVSTDTQYF
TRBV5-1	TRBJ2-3	CASSPRGGTADTQYF
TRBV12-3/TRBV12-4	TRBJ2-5	CASSLPGGGQTQYF
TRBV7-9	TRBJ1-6	CASSSSGSPLHF
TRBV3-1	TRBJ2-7	CASSQVSYEQYF
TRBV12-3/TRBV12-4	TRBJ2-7	CASSWTGGYEQYF
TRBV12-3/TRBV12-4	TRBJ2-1	CASSPMTGYNEQFF
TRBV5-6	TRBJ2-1	CASSSAGAGGNEQFF
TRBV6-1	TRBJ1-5	CASRPTGQVQPQHF